The 11 T cell receptor beta chains presented below share a single source sample, sequenced in a study of blood T cells in healthy people across ages. Then a second PCR, running roughly 7 to 12 cycles, was carried out with a sample-barcoded 5' primer and a J-beta primer mix. TCRdb itself ran the 5' RACE reads through MiXCR, one entry per CDR3 protein. The table includes roughly 730,000 distinct CDR3 sequences, 45% to 70% detected once. The sample consisted of blood. Receptors were obtained from a man aged 40-55 years in good health.

This clonotype has just a few counts. The rearrangement joins TRBV7-9 to TRBJ2-1; 8 bases line up with TRBD2. The CDR3 extends over 16 amino acids. V trimming: 8 bases; J trimming: 4 bases; junction bases outside the gene matches: 13. Germline V gene data show CDR1 as SEHNR and CDR2 as FQNEAQ (reference sequence). DNA for the CDR3: TGTGCCAGCCCTAAGTCAACTAGCGGAGGTTACAATGAGCAGTTCTTC. Translating gives CASPKSTSGGYNEQFF.

DNA for the CDR3: TGTGCCAGCTCGTTTGGCATGGCCCAGCATTTT. It yields the protein CASSFGMAQHF. The chain recombines TRBV12-3 or TRBV12-4 with TRBJ1-5, with no clear D. The CDR3 consists of 11 residues. Trimming left V 8 bases short and J 11 bases short, with 13 bases between.

The chain recombines TRBV10-3 with TRBJ1-5, with 7 bases matching TRBD1. Unmatched junction bases numbered 2, after V lost 6 bases and J lost 3 bases. The CDR3 totals 13 residues. Germline-derived CDR1 and CDR2 are ENHRY and SYGVKD. CDR3 region: CAISQGDNQPQHF. CDR3 nucleotides: TGTGCCATCAGCCAGGGGGACAATCAGCCCCAGCATTTT.

The chain couples TRBV20-1 to TRBJ1-6; perhaps TRBD1 as D (6 bases). Germline lookup yields CDR1 DFQATT and CDR2 SNEGSKA (reference sequence). CDR3 length: 15 residues. Trimming removed 1 base at V and 9 bases at J, with 16 bases between. The CDR3 region is CSARAGENRASPLHF. In DNA form, the CDR3 reads TGCAGTGCTAGAGCCGGGGAAAACAGGGCTTCACCCCTCCACTTT.

The genes are TRBV6-2 or TRBV6-3 and TRBJ2-7; D is undetermined. The assigned J gene may be wrong: the sequence end matches TRBJ2-5 better. Germline V CDR1 and CDR2: MNHEY, SVGEGT. This CDR3 spans 14 amino acids. CDR3: CASSYGDTQETQYF. In nucleotides, the CDR3 is TGTGCCAGCAGTTACGGAGACACACAAGAGACCCAGTACTTC.

V is TRBV10-3 and J is TRBJ1-5; no reliable D call. Between the trimmed V and J ends, which lost 0 bases and 7 bases, there was a span of 4 bases. This CDR3 is built from 12 residues. Germline V gives CDR1 ENHRY, CDR2 SYGVKD. This CDR3 reads CAISESEQPQHF. The CDR3 DNA reads as TGTGCCATCAGTGAGTCTGAACAGCCCCAGCATTTT.

This clonotype was found a few times. J is TRBJ2-1 and V is TRBV29-1; 8 bases fit TRBD2. V was clipped by 4 bases and J by 6 bases; unmatched bases: 11. CDR3 length equals 15 residues. Germline lookup yields CDR1 SQVTM and CDR2 ANQGSEA. The DNA for the CDR3 is TGCAGCGTTGGGCCTCGCGGGACTAGGTTCAATGAGCAGTTCTTC. Protein sequence: CSVGPRGTRFNEQFF.

The gene calls are TRBV6-2 or TRBV6-3 and TRBJ2-4, with 8 bases identical to TRBD2. V lost 2 bases and J lost 6; bases outside the gene matches: 0. This CDR3 spans 13 amino acids. CDR1 MNHEY and CDR2 SVGEGT come from the germline V gene. The CDR3 sequence is CASSYGTRNIQYF. DNA for the CDR3: TGTGCCAGCAGTTACGGGACTAGAAACATTCAGTACTTC.

The chain uses TRBV12-3 or TRBV12-4 and TRBJ2-1, with TRBD2 matching 9 bases. The CDR3 has 15 residues. The V and J ends lost 6 bases and 2 bases, in that order; junction bases with no gene match: 5. CDR3 nucleotides: TGTGCCAGCAGCTCCGGGACTAGCACCTACAATGAGCAGTTCTTC. Its translation is CASSSGTSTYNEQFF.

The chain couples TRBV25-1 to TRBJ1-4, with a weak D call TRBD1 (5 bases). This CDR3 is 15 amino acids long. With 3 bases removed from V and 8 bases from J, the gap between germline ends came to 16 bases. Germline CDR1 reads MGHDK; CDR2 reads SYGVNS. The CDR3 bases are TGTGCCAGCAGTGACTGGGGCAGGGAGGGCGAAAAACTGTTTTTT. Translated, it gives CASSDWGREGEKLFF.

The chain recombines TRBV27 with TRBJ2-1; D may match TRBD1 or TRBD2 (5 bases each). The CDR3 is 14 amino acids. Germline V gene lookup returns CDR1 MNHEY and CDR2 SMNVEV (reference sequence). Between the trimmed V and J ends, which lost 1 base and 6 bases, there was a span of 10 bases. CDR3 loop: CASSLFGTLNEQFF. DNA for the CDR3: TGTGCCAGCAGTTTATTCGGGACCCTCAATGAGCAGTTCTTC.